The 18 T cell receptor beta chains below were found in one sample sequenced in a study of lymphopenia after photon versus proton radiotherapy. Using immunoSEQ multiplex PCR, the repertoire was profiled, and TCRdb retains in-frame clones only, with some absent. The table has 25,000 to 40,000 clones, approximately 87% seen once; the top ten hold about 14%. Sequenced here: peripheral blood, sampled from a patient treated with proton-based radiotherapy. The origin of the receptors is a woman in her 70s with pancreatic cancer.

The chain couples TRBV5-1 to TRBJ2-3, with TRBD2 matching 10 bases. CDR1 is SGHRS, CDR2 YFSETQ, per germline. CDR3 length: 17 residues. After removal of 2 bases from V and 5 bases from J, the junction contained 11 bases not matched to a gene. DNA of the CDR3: TGCGCCAGCAGCTTCTTTCTAGCGGGAGAGTCTGGAGATACGCAGTATTTT. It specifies CASSFFLAGESGDTQYF. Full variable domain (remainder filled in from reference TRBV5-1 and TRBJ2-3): KAGVTQTPRYLIKTRGQQVTLSCSPISGHRSVSWYQQTPGQGLQFLFEYFSETQRNKGNFPGRFSGRQFSNSRSEMNVSTLELGDSALYLCASSFFLAGESGDTQYFGPGTRLTVL.

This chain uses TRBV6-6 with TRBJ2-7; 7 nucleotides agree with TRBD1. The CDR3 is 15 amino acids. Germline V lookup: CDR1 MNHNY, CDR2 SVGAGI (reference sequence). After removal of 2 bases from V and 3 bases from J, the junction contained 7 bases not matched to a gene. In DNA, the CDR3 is TGTGCCAGCAGTTACCCTAGGACAGGCCTCTACGAGCAGTACTTC. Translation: CASSYPRTGLYEQYF.

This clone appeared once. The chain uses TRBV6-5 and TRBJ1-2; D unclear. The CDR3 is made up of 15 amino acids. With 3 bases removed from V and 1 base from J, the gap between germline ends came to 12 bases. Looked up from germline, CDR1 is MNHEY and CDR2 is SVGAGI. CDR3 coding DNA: TGTGCCAGCAGTTATGGTATCTCCAATAACTATGGCTACACCTTC. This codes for CASSYGISNNYGYTF.

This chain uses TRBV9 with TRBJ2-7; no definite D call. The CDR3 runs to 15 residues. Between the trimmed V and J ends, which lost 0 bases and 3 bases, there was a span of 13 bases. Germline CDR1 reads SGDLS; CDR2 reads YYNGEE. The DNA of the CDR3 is TGTGCCAGCAGCGTAGGGGGATCCCAAATCTACGAGCAGTACTTC. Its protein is CASSVGGSQIYEQYF.

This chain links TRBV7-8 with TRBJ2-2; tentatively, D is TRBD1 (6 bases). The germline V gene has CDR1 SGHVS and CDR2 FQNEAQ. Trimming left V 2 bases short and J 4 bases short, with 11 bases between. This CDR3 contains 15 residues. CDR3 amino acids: CASSLPGVGTGELFF. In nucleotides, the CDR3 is TGTGCCAGCAGCTTACCAGGGGTTGGCACCGGGGAGCTGTTTTTT.

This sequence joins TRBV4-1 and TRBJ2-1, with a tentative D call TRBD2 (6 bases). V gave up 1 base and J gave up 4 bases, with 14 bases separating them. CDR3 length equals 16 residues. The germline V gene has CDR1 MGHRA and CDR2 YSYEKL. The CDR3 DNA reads TGCGCCAGCAGCCAAGGCGAGGGACTGGGTTACAATGAGCAGTTCTTC. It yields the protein CASSQGEGLGYNEQFF.

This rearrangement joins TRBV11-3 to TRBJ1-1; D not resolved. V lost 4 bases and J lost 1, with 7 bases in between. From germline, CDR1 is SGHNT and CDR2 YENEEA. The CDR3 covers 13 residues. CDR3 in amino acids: CASSSPRNTEAFF. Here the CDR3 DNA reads TGTGCCAGCAGCTCCCCTCGGAACACTGAAGCTTTCTTT.

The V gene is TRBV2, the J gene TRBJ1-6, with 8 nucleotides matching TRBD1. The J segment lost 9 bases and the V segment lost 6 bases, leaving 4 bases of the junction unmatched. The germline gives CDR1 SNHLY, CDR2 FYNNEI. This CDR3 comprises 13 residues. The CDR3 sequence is CASRGQASSPLHF. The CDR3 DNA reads TGTGCCAGCAGGGGACAGGCATCTTCACCCCTCCACTTT.

The CDR3 sequence: CASSQGTVSSGANVLTF. DNA of the CDR3: TGCGCCAGCAGCCAAGGGACGGTTAGCTCTGGGGCCAACGTCCTGACTTTC. The rearrangement uses TRBV4-3 and TRBJ2-6; D gene uncertain. V was clipped by 1 base and J by 0 bases, with 10 bases between them. Germline CDR1 LGHNA, CDR2 YSLEER. The CDR3 extends over 17 amino acids.

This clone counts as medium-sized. The CDR3 spells CASSIGPLAVNEQFF. Written as DNA, the CDR3 is TGTGCCAGTAGTATAGGACCACTAGCAGTCAATGAGCAGTTCTTC. The chain recombines TRBV19 with TRBJ2-1, with D perhaps TRBD2 (6 bases). The CDR3 totals 15 residues. The germline V gene has CDR1 LNHDA and CDR2 SQIVND (reference sequence). Deletions cut 1 base from V and 6 bases from J, with 13 bases between.

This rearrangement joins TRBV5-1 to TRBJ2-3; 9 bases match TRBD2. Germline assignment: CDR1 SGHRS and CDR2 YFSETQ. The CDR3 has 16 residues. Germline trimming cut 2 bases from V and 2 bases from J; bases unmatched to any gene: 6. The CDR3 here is CASSLGTSSLTDTQYF. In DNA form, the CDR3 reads TGCGCCAGCAGCTTAGGGACTAGCAGCCTCACAGATACGCAGTATTTT.

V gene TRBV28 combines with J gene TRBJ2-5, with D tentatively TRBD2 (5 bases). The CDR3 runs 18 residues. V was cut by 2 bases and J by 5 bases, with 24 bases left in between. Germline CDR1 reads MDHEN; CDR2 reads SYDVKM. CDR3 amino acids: CASSLHRGLREDAETQYF. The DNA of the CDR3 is TGTGCCAGCAGTTTACATCGAGGGTTACGAGAGGACGCGGAGACCCAGTACTTC.

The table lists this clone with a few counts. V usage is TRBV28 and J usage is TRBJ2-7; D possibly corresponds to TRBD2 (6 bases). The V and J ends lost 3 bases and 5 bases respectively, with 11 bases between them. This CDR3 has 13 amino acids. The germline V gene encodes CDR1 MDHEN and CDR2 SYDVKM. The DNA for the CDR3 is TGTGCCAGCAGTTTTCTCTCGGGGGACGAGCAGTACTTC. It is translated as CASSFLSGDEQYF.

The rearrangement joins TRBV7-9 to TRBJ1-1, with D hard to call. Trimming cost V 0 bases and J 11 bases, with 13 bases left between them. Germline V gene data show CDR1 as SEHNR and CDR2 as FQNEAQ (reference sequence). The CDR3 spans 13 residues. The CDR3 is CASSLADRGYAFF. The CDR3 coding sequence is TGTGCCAGCAGCTTAGCAGATCGGGGTTATGCTTTCTTT.

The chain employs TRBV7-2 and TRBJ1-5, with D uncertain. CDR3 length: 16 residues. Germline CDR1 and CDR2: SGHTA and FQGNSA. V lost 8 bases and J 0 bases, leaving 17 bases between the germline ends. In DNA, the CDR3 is TGTGCCAGCGCCGAGCCCTATCCGGGTAGCAATCAGCCCCAGCATTTT. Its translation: CASAEPYPGSNQPQHF. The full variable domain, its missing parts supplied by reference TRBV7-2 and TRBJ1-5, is GAGVSQSPSNKVTEKGKDVELRCDPISGHTALYWYRQSLGQGLEFLIYFQGNSAPDKSGLPSDRFSAERTGGSVSTLTIQRTQQEDSAVYLCASAEPYPGSNQPQHFGDGTRLSIL.

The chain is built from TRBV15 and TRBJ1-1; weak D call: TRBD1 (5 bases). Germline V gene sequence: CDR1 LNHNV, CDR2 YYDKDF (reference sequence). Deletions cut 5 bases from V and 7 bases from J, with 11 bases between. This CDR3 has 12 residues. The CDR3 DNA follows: TGTGCCACCAGCTTCGCAGGGTTTGAAGCTTTCTTT. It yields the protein CATSFAGFEAFF.

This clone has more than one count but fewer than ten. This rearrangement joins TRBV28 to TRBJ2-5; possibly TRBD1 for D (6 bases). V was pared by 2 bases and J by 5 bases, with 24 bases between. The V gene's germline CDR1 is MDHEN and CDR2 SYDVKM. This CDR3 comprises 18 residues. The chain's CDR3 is CASSLRAGGGLGAETQYF. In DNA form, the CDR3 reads TGTGCCAGCAGTTTAAGGGCTGGGGGCGGGCTGGGCGCGGAGACCCAGTACTTC.

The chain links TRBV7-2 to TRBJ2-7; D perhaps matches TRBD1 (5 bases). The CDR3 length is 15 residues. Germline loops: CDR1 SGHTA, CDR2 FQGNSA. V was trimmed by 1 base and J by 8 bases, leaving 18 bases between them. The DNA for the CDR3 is TGTGCCAGCAGCTTAGACATGGGGCCTCCTACTAAGCAGTACTTC. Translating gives CASSLDMGPPTKQYF.